The present entry profiles one T cell receptor beta chain with its context. Its matching antigen is unknown. This sample is drawn from a study of monozygotic twins with inflammatory bowel disease. Study results and caveats: IBD-affected twins scored below their healthy co-twins in TCRbeta diversity (inverse Simpson).

Two rounds of nested PCR, of about 17 and 10 cycles, were run on TCRalpha and TCRbeta cDNA. TCRdb re-called the 5' RACE reads, yielding one record per CDR3 amino acid sequence without DNA. Its table lists 330,000 or so distinct CDR3 sequences. This CDR3 spans 13 amino acids. Germline CDR1 and CDR2: DFQATT and SNEGSKA (reference sequence). Investigators extracted total RNA from whole blood and did not sort T cells. The gene calls are TRBV20-1 and TRBJ2-5; TCRdb selects TRBD2, and the lack of DNA leaves this call unchecked. The receptor comes from a human donor with ulcerative colitis or Crohn's disease, or a healthy co-twin of an affected twin (not recorded which). Input material: blood. CDR3 residues: CSARTSGRPGQYF.